Listed here is a single TCR beta chain. Assay used: immunoSEQ multiplex PCR; TCRdb lists only in-frame clones, some missing. The data hold tens of thousands of clones, with around 91% observed a single time. Trimming took 3 bases from V and 8 from J, leaving 10 bases between them. The CDR3 covers 12 residues. Germline values: CDR1 GTSNPN, CDR2 SVGIG (reference sequence). This sample is part of a study of T cell changes during pregnancy in multiple sclerosis. This chain uses TRBV30 with TRBJ1-4, with D unresolved. The input for sequencing was CD4+ T cells from peripheral blood mononuclear cells, taken in the second trimester of pregnancy. The sequence came from a female donor in good health, enrolled as a control in a pregnancy study. CDR3 sequence reads: CAWRGGGEKLFF. CDR3 sequence (DNA): TGTGCCTGGAGGGGTGGAGGGGAAAAACTGTTTTTT.